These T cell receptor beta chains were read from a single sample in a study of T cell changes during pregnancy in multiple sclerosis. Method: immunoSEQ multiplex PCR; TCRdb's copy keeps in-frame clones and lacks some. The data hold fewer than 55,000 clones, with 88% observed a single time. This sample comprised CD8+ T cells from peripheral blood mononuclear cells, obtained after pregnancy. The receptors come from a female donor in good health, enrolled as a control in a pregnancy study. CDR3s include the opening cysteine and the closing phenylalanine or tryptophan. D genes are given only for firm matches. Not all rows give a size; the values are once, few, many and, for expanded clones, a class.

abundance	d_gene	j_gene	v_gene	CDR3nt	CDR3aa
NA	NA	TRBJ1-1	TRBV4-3	TGCGCCAGCAGCCAAGTCGGTGGCAGGGTATGGACTGAAGCTTTCTTT	CASSQVGGRVWTEAFF
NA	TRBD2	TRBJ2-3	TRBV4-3	TGCGCCAGCAGCCAAGATCGGTCTAGCGGGGGGGCGGATACGCAGTATTTT	CASSQDRSSGGADTQYF
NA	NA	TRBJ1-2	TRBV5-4	TGTGCCAGCAGCTCGGCAGGTGGCTACACCTTC	CASSSAGGYTF
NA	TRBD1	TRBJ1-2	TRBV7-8	TGTGCCAGCAGCTCGCCGGGACAGGTCAACTATGGCTACACCTTC	CASSSPGQVNYGYTF
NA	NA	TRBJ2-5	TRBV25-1	TGTGCCAGCAGGCCACAGGGCAGGGAAGAGACCCAGTACTTC	CASRPQGREETQYF
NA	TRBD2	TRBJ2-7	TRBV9	TGTGCCAGCAGCGGGGGGGGCGAGCAGTACTTC	CASSGGGEQYF
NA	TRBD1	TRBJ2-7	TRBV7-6	TGTGCCAGCAGCCCGGGACAGGGAGAGTACGAGCAGTACTTC	CASSPGQGEYEQYF
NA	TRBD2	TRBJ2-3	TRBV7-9	TGTGCCAGCAGCCTTAGCGGGGGGGTACTCAACACAGATACGCAGTATTTT	CASSLSGGVLNTDTQYF
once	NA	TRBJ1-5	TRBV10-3	TGTGCCATCAGTGAGTCGAGTCGTCAGCCCCAGCATTTT	CAISESSRQPQHF
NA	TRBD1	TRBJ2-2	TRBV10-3	TGTGCCATCAGTGACCCTCAGGGGGACAACCCTTTGCTGTTTTTT	CAISDPQGDNPLLFF
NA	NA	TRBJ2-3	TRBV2	TGTGCCAGCACCGAGGAAAGCACAGATACGCAGTATTTT	CASTEESTDTQYF